Listed below are T cell receptor beta chains from one sample, sequenced in a study of T cell responses to AZD1222 COVID-19 vaccine. The assay was immunoSEQ multiplex PCR, and TCRdb's table has in-frame clones only and misses some. Among roughly 100,000 clones listed, 93% were seen once. The material sequenced was peripheral blood, taken on day 0 of AZD1222 vaccination. Receptor source: an adult in good health. CDR3s include the opening cysteine and the closing phenylalanine or tryptophan. The D gene is left open where the match is weak. The listing skips clone size in some rows; elsewhere it reads once, few, many or a size class.

TRBJ1-2 TRBD1 - TRBV19 CASSTRQGNYGYTF TGTGCCAGTAGTACCAGACAGGGTAACTATGGCTACACCTTC
TRBJ1-2 - - TRBV6-1 CASVRENYGYTF TGTGCCAGCGTGAGGGAAAACTATGGCTACACCTTC
TRBJ2-1 - - TRBV19 CATTSYNEQFF TGTGCCACCACCTCCTACAATGAGCAGTTCTTC
TRBJ2-5 TRBD2 few TRBV6-4 CASSPGLAGVETQYF TGTGCCAGCAGTCCGGGACTAGCGGGAGTAGAGACCCAGTACTTC
TRBJ2-5 - - TRBV28 CASSSPVAAHQETQYF TGTGCCAGCAGTTCCCCAGTAGCGGCGCATCAAGAGACCCAGTACTTC
TRBJ1-3 - - TRBV7-9 CASSFFGRGLGNTIYF TGTGCCAGCAGCTTCTTTGGCAGGGGATTAGGAAACACCATATATTTT
TRBJ1-3 - - TRBV7-2 CASSLYSGNTIYF TGTGCCAGCAGCTTATACTCTGGAAACACCATATATTTT
TRBJ2-5 TRBD1 - TRBV11-1 CASRSQGYQETQYF TGTGCCAGCAGGTCACAGGGGTACCAAGAGACCCAGTACTTC
TRBJ2-1 TRBD2 - TRBV4-2 CASSPTAGTSVLNEQFF TGTGCCAGCAGCCCCACCGCCGGGACTAGCGTACTCAATGAGCAGTTCTTC
TRBJ1-2 - - TRBV20-1 CSARNGYTF TGCAGTGCTAGAAATGGCTACACCTTC
TRBJ2-3 - - TRBV12-3/TRBV12-4 CASSFSGDTQYF TGTGCCAGCAGTTTTTCTGGAGATACGCAGTATTTT
TRBJ2-1 - - TRBV7-7 CASSPILGNEQFF TGTGCTAGCAGCCCAATACTCGGAAATGAGCAGTTCTTC
TRBJ1-4 - - TRBV9 CASSVRGSATNEKLFF TGTGCCAGCAGCGTCCGGGGCTCTGCAACTAATGAAAAACTGTTTTTT
TRBJ1-3 - - TRBV30 CAWSTAGNTIYF TGTGCCTGGAGTACGGCTGGAAACACCATATATTTT
TRBJ2-5 - - TRBV7-9 CASRKSATSQETQYF TGTGCCAGCAGAAAGTCGGCGACCAGCCAAGAGACCCAGTACTTC
TRBJ2-2 - - TRBV6-1 CASSEARGSGTGELFF TGTGCCAGCAGTGAAGCTAGGGGGAGTGGCACCGGGGAGCTGTTTTTT
TRBJ2-2 - - TRBV5-4 CASSLAPGPGELFF TGTGCCAGCAGCTTGGCCCCTGGACCCGGGGAGCTGTTTTTT
TRBJ2-1 TRBD2 - TRBV12-5 CASGGTSGPYNEQFF TGTGCTAGTGGAGGGACTAGCGGCCCTTACAATGAGCAGTTCTTC
TRBJ2-2 TRBD1 - TRBV11-2 CASNKDRVTGELFF TGTGCCAGCAACAAAGACAGGGTAACCGGGGAGCTGTTTTTT
TRBJ2-7 TRBD1 once TRBV5-1 CASSPPGGYEQYF TGCGCCAGCAGCCCCCCAGGGGGCTACGAGCAGTACTTC
TRBJ2-7 - - TRBV3-1/TRBV3-2 CASSQVLGTEQYF TGTGCCAGCAGCCAAGTTTTGGGTACCGAGCAGTACTTC
TRBJ2-1 TRBD1 - TRBV5-1 CASPRDRVYNEQFF TGCGCCAGCCCCAGGGACAGGGTTTACAATGAGCAGTTCTTC
TRBJ2-7 - - TRBV20-1 CSARDGDEQYF TGCAGTGCTAGAGATGGGGACGAGCAGTACTTC
TRBJ2-2 - - TRBV7-3 CASSPRDFATGELFF TGTGCCAGCAGCCCGAGGGATTTTGCCACCGGGGAGCTGTTTTTT
TRBJ2-7 TRBD1 - TRBV7-2 CASRQDRGGEQYF TGTGCCAGCAGACAAGACAGGGGCGGCGAGCAGTACTTC
TRBJ2-7 TRBD2 - TRBV7-2 CASSLSPAGAREQYF TGTGCCAGCAGCTTAAGTCCGGCGGGAGCTCGGGAGCAGTACTTC
TRBJ2-1 - - TRBV29-1 CSVDGSELDRGEQFF TGCAGCGTTGACGGGTCCGAACTAGATCGGGGTGAGCAGTTCTTC
TRBJ2-1 TRBD2 - TRBV7-3 CASSLRALAGGYNEQFF TGTGCCAGCAGCTTACGGGCCCTAGCGGGAGGTTACAATGAGCAGTTCTTC
TRBJ2-7 - - TRBV5-8 CASSFGVGSYEQYF TGTGCCAGCAGCTTCGGGGTAGGGTCCTACGAGCAGTACTTC
TRBJ2-3 - - TRBV7-9 CASSRQAGYTDTQYF TGTGCCAGCAGTCGTCAGGCGGGCTACACAGATACGCAGTATTTT
TRBJ2-1 - medium-sized TRBV15 CATSRAASGTILYNEQFF TGTGCCACCAGCAGAGCGGCAAGCGGCACTATTCTTTACAATGAGCAGTTCTTC